A single sample is the source of the 19 T cell receptor beta chains below, sequenced in a study of blood T cell repertoires in COVID-19. Clones were sequenced by immunoSEQ multiplex PCR, and TCRdb holds only the in-frame ones, with some missing. The data show about 310,000 clones, approximately 86% seen once. The source material was peripheral blood. The receptors come from a man younger than 35 with active or convalescent COVID-19.

The gene calls are TRBV3-1 (or the pseudogene TRBV3-2) and TRBJ1-2, with no clear D. CDR3 length equals 13 residues. The V gene lost 0 bases and the J gene lost 12 bases, with 14 bases spanning the gap. Germline CDR1 LGHDT, CDR2 YNNKEL (reference sequence). CDR3 loop: CASSQDAPPSHTF. The CDR3 nucleotides are TGTGCCAGCAGCCAAGATGCTCCCCCTAGCCACACCTTC.

This chain uses TRBV4-3 with TRBJ2-7; D is ambiguous. Per the germline V gene, CDR1 is LGHNA and CDR2 is YSLEER. This CDR3 spans 17 amino acids. Trimming cost V 0 bases and J 3 bases, with 18 bases left between them. This chain's CDR3 is CASSQDFIRGFRYEQYF. In nucleotides, the CDR3 is TGCGCCAGCAGCCAAGATTTTATAAGAGGATTCCGCTACGAGCAGTACTTC.

In DNA form, the CDR3 reads TGCGCCTCCTATTTATTGCAGGGAGAGACCCAGTACTTC. The encoded protein is CASYLLQGETQYF. The chain joins TRBV5-1 to TRBJ2-5, with a weak D call TRBD1 (5 bases). The CDR3 is 13 amino acids. Germline-derived CDR1 and CDR2 are SGHRS and YFSETQ. V lost 10 bases and J lost 4, with 17 bases in between.

V usage is TRBV19 and J usage is TRBJ2-7, with 8 bases that match TRBD1. After removal of 4 bases from V and 3 bases from J, the junction contained 5 bases not matched to a gene. The V gene's germline CDR1 is LNHDA and CDR2 SQIVND (reference sequence). This CDR3 contains 14 residues. CDR3 bases: TGTGCCAGTAGTAACCGACAGGGGAGCTACGAGCAGTACTTC. Protein: CASSNRQGSYEQYF.

CDR3 nucleotide sequence: TGTGCCAGCTCACCCGGCCGACAGGCTGGAAACACCATATATTTT. This sequence encodes CASSPGRQAGNTIYF. The chain has TRBV18 and TRBJ1-3; D is possibly TRBD1 (6 bases). Germline V gene sequence: CDR1 KGHSH, CDR2 LQKENI. Trimming stripped 3 bases from V and 2 bases from J, with 11 bases between. There are 15 residues in the CDR3.

The gene calls are TRBV7-8 and TRBJ2-7, with D perhaps TRBD2 (6 bases). V gave up 5 bases and J gave up 6 bases, with 11 bases separating them. CDR3 size: 12 residues. Germline V gene sequence: CDR1 SGHVS, CDR2 FQNEAQ. CDR3 sequence: CASSRLTSEQYF. For the CDR3, the DNA is TGTGCCAGCAGCCGACTGACTAGCGAGCAGTACTTC.

The chain is built from TRBV7-6 and TRBJ1-6; the D gene is possibly TRBD1 (6 bases). With 1 base removed from V and 8 bases from J, the gap between germline ends came to 12 bases. The CDR3 runs to 15 residues. Germline assignment: CDR1 SGHVS and CDR2 FNYEAQ. Here the CDR3 reads CASSLVAGADSPLHF. The CDR3 nucleotides are TGTGCCAGCAGCTTAGTGGCAGGGGCGGATTCACCCCTCCACTTT. Complete variable domain (other parts from reference TRBV7-6 and TRBJ1-6): GAGVSQSPRYKVTKRGQDVALRCDPISGHVSLYWYRQALGQGPEFLTYFNYEAQQDKSGLPNDRFSAERPEGSISTLTIQRTEQRDSAMYRCASSLVAGADSPLHFGNGTRLTVT.

This chain joins TRBV5-5 and TRBJ2-3; D is unresolved. Germline V gene sequence: CDR1 SGHKS, CDR2 YYEKEE (reference sequence). Trimming left V 1 base short and J 4 bases short, with 7 bases between. CDR3 length equals 13 residues. This CDR3 reads CASSLSFPDTQYF. CDR3 in DNA: TGTGCCAGCAGCTTGAGCTTTCCAGATACGCAGTATTTT.

The J gene is TRBJ2-5, the V gene TRBV9, with 7 bases lining up with TRBD2. Germline V gene sequence: CDR1 SGDLS, CDR2 YYNGEE. Losses at the gene ends were 4 bases for V and 5 bases for J; bases not matched to a gene: 8. The CDR3 covers 14 residues. CDR3 amino acids: CASSKSGGRETQYF. CDR3 bases: TGTGCCAGCAGCAAATCGGGGGGAAGGGAGACCCAGTACTTC.

J is TRBJ1-5 and V is TRBV5-6, with TRBD1 matching over 10 bases. Germline V gene sequence: CDR1 SGHDT, CDR2 YYEEEE. Trimming cost V 4 bases and J 7 bases; bases outside gene matches: 5. The CDR3 extends over 14 amino acids. The CDR3 here is CASSKGQGLQPQHF. The CDR3 nucleotides are TGTGCCAGCAGCAAGGGACAGGGGCTCCAGCCCCAGCATTTT. The whole variable domain, remainder taken from reference TRBV5-6 and TRBJ1-5, is DAGVTQSPTHLIKTRGQQVTLRCSPKSGHDTVSWYQQALGQGPQFIFQYYEEEERQRGNFPDRFSGHQFPNYSSELNVNALLLGDSALYLCASSKGQGLQPQHFGDGTRLSIL.

The genes are TRBV5-1 and TRBJ1-4, with 10 nucleotides matching TRBD1. Germline V gene lookup returns CDR1 SGHRS and CDR2 YFSETQ. The CDR3 spans 16 residues. V gave up 4 bases and J gave up 7 bases; unmatched junction bases: 10. DNA for the CDR3: TGCGCCAGCAGCCCGATCGGACAGGGGGTTGGTGAAAAACTGTTTTTT. Protein sequence: CASSPIGQGVGEKLFF.

This chain links TRBV7-3 with TRBJ1-6, with 8 bases matching TRBD1. Looked up from germline, CDR1 is SGHTA and CDR2 is FQGTGA. The CDR3 runs to 15 residues. The trim removed 5 bases at V and 9 bases at J, leaving 9 bases unmatched. In DNA form, the CDR3 reads TGTGCCAGCAGCCACGACAGGGGATTAAGTTCACCCCTCCACTTT. This gives the protein CASSHDRGLSSPLHF.

The rearrangement links TRBV13 to TRBJ2-7, with 9 bases lining up with TRBD1. In germline, CDR1 is PRHDT, CDR2 FYEKMQ (reference sequence). V trimming: 5 bases; J trimming: 4 bases; junction bases outside the gene matches: 6. The CDR3 sequence is 14 residues long. The CDR3 DNA follows: TGTGCCAGCAGCCGGGACAGGGTAGGGTACGAGCAGTACTTC. Its protein product is CASSRDRVGYEQYF.

The chain recombines TRBV14 with TRBJ1-2; 7 bases are a match to TRBD1. The CDR3 extends over 15 amino acids. V gave up 6 bases and J gave up 0 bases; unmatched junction bases: 7. Per germline, CDR1 SGHDN and CDR2 FVKESK. The CDR3: CASRSGTDPNYGYTF. CDR3 nucleotides: TGTGCCAGCAGATCTGGGACAGACCCTAACTATGGCTACACCTTC.

In DNA form, the CDR3 reads TGTGCCAGTAGTATACGGATTCGGGATAGGGGCTACACCTTC. Translation gives CASSIRIRDRGYTF. The rearrangement links TRBV19 to TRBJ1-2; D unresolved. Germline V gene data show CDR1 as LNHDA and CDR2 as SQIVND (reference sequence). V lost 2 bases to trimming and J lost 8 bases, with 15 bases between them. This CDR3 contains 14 residues.

This clone was observed a handful of times. The genes are TRBV15 and TRBJ2-3; D is unresolved. Trimming removed 1 base from V and 4 bases from J, with 6 bases in between. The CDR3 runs 13 residues. Germline values: CDR1 LNHNV, CDR2 YYDKDF (reference sequence). Here the CDR3 reads CATSRGSADTQYF. For the CDR3, the DNA is TGTGCCACCAGCAGAGGGTCGGCAGATACGCAGTATTTT.

The chain joins TRBV7-6 to TRBJ2-7; a possible D gene is TRBD1 (6 bases). Germline-derived CDR1 and CDR2 are SGHVS and FNYEAQ. The CDR3 has 15 amino acids. Trimming cost V 5 bases and J 7 bases, with 21 bases left between them. The CDR3 DNA follows: TGTGCCAGCAGCCTACAGGGCCAACCTCGGAGGGAGCAGTACTTC. This codes for CASSLQGQPRREQYF.

The V and J genes are TRBV18 and TRBJ1-3, with D uncertain. Per the germline V gene, CDR1 is KGHSH and CDR2 is LQKENI. The CDR3 contains 15 residues. The V end was cut by 3 bases, the J end by 0 bases, with 9 bases between. The CDR3 region has the DNA TGTGCCAGCTCACCCCAGATCCTCTCTGGAAACACCATATATTTT. Encoded protein: CASSPQILSGNTIYF.

The chain has TRBV27 and TRBJ2-2; D uncertain. In germline, CDR1 is MNHEY, CDR2 SMNVEV (reference sequence). CDR3 length: 14 amino acids. Trimming left V 5 bases short and J 5 bases short, with 12 bases between. DNA for the CDR3: TGTGCCAGCAGTACGCCGTCAGTTACCGGGGAGCTGTTTTTT. Amino acid sequence: CASSTPSVTGELFF.